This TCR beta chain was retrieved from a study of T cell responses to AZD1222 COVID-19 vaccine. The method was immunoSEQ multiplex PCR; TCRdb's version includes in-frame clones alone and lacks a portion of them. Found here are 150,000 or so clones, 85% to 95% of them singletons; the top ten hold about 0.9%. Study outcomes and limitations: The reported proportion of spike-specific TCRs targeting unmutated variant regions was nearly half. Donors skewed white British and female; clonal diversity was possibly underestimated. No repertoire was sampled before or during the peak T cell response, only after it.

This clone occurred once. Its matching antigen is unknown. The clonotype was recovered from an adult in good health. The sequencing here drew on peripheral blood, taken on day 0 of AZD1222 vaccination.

CDR3 loop: CASSNPQGGSYNEQFF. The CDR3 DNA is TGTGCCAGCAGCAACCCACAGGGCGGCTCCTACAATGAGCAGTTCTTC. The V and J genes are TRBV7-2 and TRBJ2-1; TRBD1 is a possible D gene (6 bases). Germline lookup yields CDR1 SGHTA and CDR2 FQGNSA. This CDR3 has 16 residues. Trimming shortened V by 5 bases and J by 0 bases, and 14 bases separated the two germline ends.